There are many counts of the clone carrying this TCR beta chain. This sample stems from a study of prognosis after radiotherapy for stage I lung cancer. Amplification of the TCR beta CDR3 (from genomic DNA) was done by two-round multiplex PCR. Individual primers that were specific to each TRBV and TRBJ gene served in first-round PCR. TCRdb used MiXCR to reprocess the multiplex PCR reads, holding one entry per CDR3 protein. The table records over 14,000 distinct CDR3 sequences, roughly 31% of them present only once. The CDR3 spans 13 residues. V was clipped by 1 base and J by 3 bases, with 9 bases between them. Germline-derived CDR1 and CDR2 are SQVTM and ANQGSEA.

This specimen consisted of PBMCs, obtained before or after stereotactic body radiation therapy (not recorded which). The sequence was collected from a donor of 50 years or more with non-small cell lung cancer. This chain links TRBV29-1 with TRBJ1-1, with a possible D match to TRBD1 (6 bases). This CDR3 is CSVEGAGDTEAFF. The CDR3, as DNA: TGCAGCGTTGAAGGGGCAGGGGACACTGAAGCTTTCTTT.